This paragraph covers one T cell receptor beta chain sequence. Its antigen target is currently unknown. The data derive from a study of T cells expressing NK-cell markers (dated by TCRdb to 2018 to 2021). With regard to the full study: Three sorted T-cell subsets (CD3+CD56+NKG2C+, CD3+CD56+NKG2C- and CD3+CD56-NKG2C+) from several donors had their TCR beta-chain repertoires profiled. Seven of the eight sequenced donors were HCMV-seropositive and one was HCMV-seronegative. All eight donors whose samples were sequenced were randomly selected healthy volunteers, three of them men and five women. Libraries were sequenced as 2 x 150 bp reads on Illumina HiSeq 2000/2500, MiSeq or NextSeq. The study at large found these results: Those dominant clonotypes were again the most abundant among CD3+CD56-NKG2C+ cells in a handful of donors, at roughly 25-65%. Whether the expanded NKG2C-expressing T cell clones were specific for HCMV antigens remained unclear. In six donors, the dominant CD3+CD56+NKG2C+ clonotypes ranked among the top 10 CD8+ clonotypes, making up roughly 1.0-7.0% of CD8+ T cells.

The CDR3 measures 15 amino acids from cysteine to phenylalanine. No DNA sequence was recorded. CDR1 and CDR2 were assigned from the germline V gene as MNHEY and SVGAGI. A commercial ELISA kit detecting HCMV-specific IgG in serum was used to determine HCMV serostatus. Peripheral blood mononuclear cells were isolated from blood by Ficoll density gradient centrifugation. The sequencer listed for this sample is Illumina HiSeq 2000. 5'RACE template switching, by which a universal primer site and unique molecular identifiers were added, was used to make TCR beta cDNA libraries. Priming for cDNA synthesis came from the TCR beta constant segment, and two successive PCR amplification steps followed. Per the source publication's procedure: MIGEC was used to demultiplex reads and group the reads by UMI, and MiTCR was used to assemble and quantify clonotypes. To exclude erroneous sequences, any TCR cDNA sequence not supported by at least two reads was discarded. The tcR package was used for downstream repertoire analysis, with clonotypes matched between fractions based on CDR3 nucleotide sequence plus V segment. VDJmatch was used to annotate antigen specificity against VDJdb, with one amino acid substitution in CDR3 allowed. Reads reprocessed by TCRdb are summarized as one entry per CDR3 protein sequence, and DNA is absent. The V and J calls follow TCRdb's processing rather than the paper's. This sample's table has entries for 450,000 to 600,000 distinct CDR3 sequences. The top ten clonotypes cover about 3.6% of the sample.

This clonotype was sampled from a man aged 18 to 30 in good health. Donor details come from another sample of the same person, matched by shared clones. The rearranged chain carries TRBV6-5 and TRBJ2-1. The material sequenced was blood T cells: a sorted CD56 or NKG2C T cell subset, CD4+ or CD8+ T cells, or bulk PBMC T cells (not recorded which). The CDR3 reads CASSYSSGSYNEQFF.